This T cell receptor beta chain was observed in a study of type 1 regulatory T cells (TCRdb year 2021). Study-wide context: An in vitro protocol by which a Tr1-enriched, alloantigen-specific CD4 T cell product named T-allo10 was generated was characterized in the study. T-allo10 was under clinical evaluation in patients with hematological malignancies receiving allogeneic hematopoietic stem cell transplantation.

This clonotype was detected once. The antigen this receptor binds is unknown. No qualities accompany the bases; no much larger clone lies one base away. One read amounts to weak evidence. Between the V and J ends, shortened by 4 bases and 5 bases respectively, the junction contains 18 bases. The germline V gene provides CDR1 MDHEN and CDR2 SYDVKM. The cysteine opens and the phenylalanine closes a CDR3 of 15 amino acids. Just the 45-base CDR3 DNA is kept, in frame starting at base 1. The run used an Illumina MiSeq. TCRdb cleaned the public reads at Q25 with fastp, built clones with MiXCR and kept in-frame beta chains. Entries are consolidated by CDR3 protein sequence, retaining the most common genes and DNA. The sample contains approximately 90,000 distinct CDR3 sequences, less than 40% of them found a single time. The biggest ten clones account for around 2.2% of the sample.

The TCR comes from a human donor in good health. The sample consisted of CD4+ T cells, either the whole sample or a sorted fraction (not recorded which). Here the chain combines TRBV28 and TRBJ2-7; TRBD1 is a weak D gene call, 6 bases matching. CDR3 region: CASSSAGREGDEQYF. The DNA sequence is TGTGCCAGCAGTTCAGCTGGTAGAGAGGGGGACGAGCAGTACTTC.